The 27 T cell receptor beta chains in this list originate from one sample, sequenced in a study of control samples from healthy donors and cancer patients. Assay: immunoSEQ multiplex PCR; the TCRdb copy retains only in-frame clones and omits some. The table records 400,000 to 450,000 clones, around 90% of them present only once. The sample comprised PBMCs. The receptor source for this set is a man in his forties or fifties with head and neck cancer.

V is TRBV5-6 and J is TRBJ1-4; D is perhaps TRBD1 (5 bases). CDR1 SGHDT and CDR2 YYEEEE come from the germline V gene. Deletions cut 2 bases from V and 7 bases from J, with 12 bases between. CDR3 length: 14 residues. The CDR3 nucleotides read TGTGCCAGCAGCTTTGGGCCAGGGCGTGAAAAACTGTTTTTT. Encoded protein: CASSFGPGREKLFF.

The chain is built from TRBV20-1 and TRBJ2-7; D is unclear. Germline-derived CDR1 and CDR2 are DFQATT and SNEGSKA (reference sequence). This CDR3 is built from 13 residues. V was trimmed by 3 bases and J by 3 bases, leaving 12 bases between them. The CDR3 loop reads CSASPGRNYEQYF. The CDR3, as DNA: TGCAGTGCTAGTCCCGGACGGAACTACGAGCAGTACTTC.

V is TRBV19 and J is TRBJ2-1; D is ambiguous. In germline, CDR1 is LNHDA, CDR2 SQIVND (reference sequence). The CDR3 totals 17 residues. V lost 2 bases and J lost 2, with 16 bases in between. The CDR3: CASSITGRAWTYNEQFF. CDR3 DNA sequence: TGTGCCAGTAGTATAACCGGAAGGGCGTGGACCTACAATGAGCAGTTCTTC. Drawing the rest from reference TRBV19 and TRBJ2-1, the complete variable domain is DGGITQSPKYLFRKEGQNVTLSCEQNLNHDAMYWYRQDPGQGLRLIYYSQIVNDFQKGDIAEGYSVSREKKESFPLTVTSAQKNPTAFYLCASSITGRAWTYNEQFFGPGTRLTVL.

V gene TRBV12-5 combines with J gene TRBJ1-4, with 8 bases matching TRBD1. CDR1 is LGHNT, CDR2 FRNRAP, per germline. After removal of 9 bases from V and 8 bases from J, the junction contained 11 bases not matched to a gene. The length of the CDR3 is 14 residues. CDR3 protein: CASETGVTWEKLFF. Here the CDR3 DNA reads TGTGCTAGCGAGACAGGGGTTACATGGGAAAAACTGTTTTTT.

The chain couples TRBV5-6 to TRBJ2-3, with 15 positions matching TRBD2. The J segment lost 6 bases and the V segment lost 3 bases, leaving 5 bases of the junction unmatched. This CDR3 comprises 16 residues. Per the germline V gene, CDR1 is SGHDT and CDR2 is YYEEEE. This CDR3 is CASSWGLAGGGDTQYF. The CDR3 DNA follows: TGTGCCAGCAGCTGGGGACTAGCGGGAGGTGGGGATACGCAGTATTTT. The variable domain in full, completed from reference TRBV5-6 and TRBJ2-3, reads DAGVTQSPTHLIKTRGQQVTLRCSPKSGHDTVSWYQQALGQGPQFIFQYYEEEERQRGNFPDRFSGHQFPNYSSELNVNALLLGDSALYLCASSWGLAGGGDTQYFGPGTRLTVL.

In regard to this clone: Mismatch with germline at one junction end may stem from a read error. CDR3 sequence reads: CASSLQGAIWVF. The CDR3 nucleotides are TGCGCCAGCAGCTTGCAGGGGGCCATCTGGGTCTTT. The gene calls are TRBV5-1 and TRBJ1-1; 8 bases map to TRBD1. The CDR3 is made up of 12 amino acids. Germline-derived CDR1 and CDR2 are SGHRS and YFSETQ.

V is TRBV27 and J is TRBJ1-4; perhaps TRBD1 as D (5 bases). This CDR3 contains 16 residues. Trimming left V 10 bases short and J 7 bases short, with 25 bases between. Germline CDR1 reads MNHEY; CDR2 reads SMNVEV (reference sequence). The CDR3 DNA is TGTGCCACCAGGGAGGGGATGAAGTTTCAAGGTGAAAAACTGTTTTTT. Protein sequence: CATREGMKFQGEKLFF.

V is TRBV5-1 and J is TRBJ1-5, with 7 nucleotides matching TRBD1. This CDR3 comprises 16 residues. V was clipped by 3 bases and J by 3 bases; unmatched bases: 9. CDR1 SGHRS and CDR2 YFSETQ come from the germline V gene. CDR3 nucleotide sequence: TGCGCCAGCAGCTGGCCCCGACAGGGCCTCAATCAGCCCCAGCATTTT. Encoded protein: CASSWPRQGLNQPQHF.

CDR3 region: CASRPGTSGYEQYF. In nucleotides, the CDR3 is TGCGCCAGCAGGCCCGGGACTAGCGGCTACGAGCAGTACTTC. The V and J genes are TRBV5-1 and TRBJ2-7, with 11 bases that match TRBD2. This CDR3 spans 14 amino acids. Germline V gives CDR1 SGHRS, CDR2 YFSETQ. J was trimmed by 3 bases and V by 5 bases; bases with no gene match: 4.

The genes are TRBV6-1 and TRBJ2-5; D might be TRBD2 (6 bases). The CDR3 loop spans 16 amino acids. The V and J ends lost 0 bases and 0 bases respectively, with 11 bases between them. In germline, CDR1 is MNHNS, CDR2 SASEGT. This chain's CDR3 is CASSEALAAYQETQYF. CDR3 sequence (DNA): TGTGCCAGCAGTGAAGCGTTAGCGGCGTACCAAGAGACCCAGTACTTC.

This clone was counted a single time. V usage is TRBV9 and J usage is TRBJ1-1, with 7 nucleotides matching TRBD1. Germline lookup yields CDR1 SGDLS and CDR2 YYNGEE. The CDR3 sequence is 14 residues long. J lost 6 bases, V lost 1 base, and 6 bases had no gene match. CDR3 in DNA: TGTGCCAGCAGCGTATTCCAGGGGGAGGCTGAAGCTTTCTTT. Its translation is CASSVFQGEAEAFF.

In nucleotides, the CDR3 is TGCGCCAGCAGCCCGGACAGGCCCTACGAGCAGTACTTC. This gives the protein CASSPDRPYEQYF. V gene TRBV5-1 combines with J gene TRBJ2-7; 7 bases line up with TRBD1. The ends lost 4 bases at V and 2 bases at J; junction bases unmatched: 3. The CDR3 runs 13 residues. Germline CDR1 reads SGHRS; CDR2 reads YFSETQ.

The rearrangement links TRBV6-1 to TRBJ2-5, with TRBD2 as a possible D gene (6 bases). Germline CDR1 and CDR2: MNHNS and SASEGT. CDR3 length: 16 amino acids. The germline V and J ends were trimmed by 4 bases and 4 bases, with 19 bases remaining between them. CDR3 sequence (DNA): TGTGCCAGCAGTGGCCGCTGGTCGGGGCGGGGAGAGACCCAGTACTTC. Translating gives CASSGRWSGRGETQYF.

The chain couples TRBV3-1 (or the pseudogene TRBV3-2) to TRBJ2-5; 10 bases fit TRBD2. CDR1 is LGHDT, CDR2 YNNKEL, per germline (reference sequence). V trimming: 5 bases; J trimming: 5 bases; junction bases outside the gene matches: 17. The CDR3 runs 18 residues. The CDR3 sequence is CASSVLFGTSDPGETQYF. The CDR3 DNA follows: TGTGCCAGCAGCGTCCTATTTGGGACTAGCGACCCAGGGGAGACCCAGTACTTC.

The J gene is TRBJ2-7, the V gene TRBV3-1 (or the pseudogene TRBV3-2), with D hard to call. The CDR3 is 14 residues long. CDR1 LGHDT and CDR2 YNNKEL come from the germline V gene (reference sequence). V lost 0 bases to trimming and J lost 2 bases, with 8 bases between them. CDR3 nucleotides: TGTGCCAGCAGCCAAGAGGACGCGACCTACGAGCAGTACTTC. Translated: CASSQEDATYEQYF.

This sequence joins TRBV10-2 and TRBJ2-7, with TRBD1 matching over 10 bases. V shed 8 bases and J 3 bases; nucleotides not matched to a gene: 4. CDR3 length: 13 amino acids. CDR1 and CDR2 from the germline V gene are WSHSY and SAAADI. The CDR3 DNA reads TGCGCCAGCTGGACAGGGGGTGTCTACGAGCAGTACTTC. It codes for CASWTGGVYEQYF.

The V call is TRBV18, the J call TRBJ1-2; 9 positions agree with TRBD1. The CDR3 sequence is 17 residues long. Germline CDR1 is KGHSH and CDR2 is LQKENI. The J segment lost 7 bases and the V segment lost 2 bases, leaving 14 bases of the junction unmatched. The CDR3 DNA reads as TGTGCCAGCTCACCAGGGACAGGGTTTTGGCGTGATGCTGGCTACACCTTC. Its translation is CASSPGTGFWRDAGYTF.

V gene TRBV2 combines with J gene TRBJ1-1; 8 positions match TRBD1. V trimming: 10 bases; J trimming: 1 base; junction bases outside the gene matches: 5. The germline CDR1 and CDR2 sequences are SNHLY and FYNNEI. CDR3 length: 13 residues. CDR3 nucleotide sequence: TGTGCCACGATGGACAGGGAGAACACTGAAGCTTTCTTT. Amino acid sequence: CATMDRENTEAFF.

The chain is built from TRBV10-1 and TRBJ2-1; the D gene is possibly TRBD1 (5 bases). CDR1 and CDR2 from the germline V gene are WNHNN and SYGVQD (reference sequence). There are 18 residues in the CDR3. V lost 3 bases and J 6 bases, leaving 24 bases between the germline ends. The CDR3 DNA sequence: TGCGCCAGCAGTGAAGCCAGACCCTCCTCTGGACAAGCCAATGAGCAGTTCTTC. It specifies CASSEARPSSGQANEQFF.

This sequence joins TRBV7-2 and TRBJ1-3; no reliable D call. Trimming shortened V by 0 bases and J by 2 bases, and 5 bases separated the two germline ends. CDR3 length: 14 residues. Germline CDR1 and CDR2: SGHTA and FQGNSA. In DNA form, the CDR3 reads TGTGCCAGCAGCTTAGCCAGTACTGGAAACACCATATATTTT. Translated, it gives CASSLASTGNTIYF. Combining the CDR3 with reference TRBV7-2 and TRBJ1-3 gives the whole variable domain GAGVSQSPSNKVTEKGKDVELRCDPISGHTALYWYRQSLGQGLEFLIYFQGNSAPDKSGLPSDRFSAERTGGSVSTLTIQRTQQEDSAVYLCASSLASTGNTIYFGEGSWLTVV.

This chain links TRBV10-1 with TRBJ1-1, with D hard to call. The length of the CDR3 is 13 residues. The germline V gene has CDR1 WNHNN and CDR2 SYGVQD (reference sequence). Trimming cost V 4 bases and J 2 bases, with 8 bases left between them. CDR3 sequence reads: CASSVLKNTEAFF. The CDR3 DNA follows: TGCGCCAGCAGTGTGTTGAAAAACACTGAAGCTTTCTTT.

This rearrangement joins TRBV24-1 to TRBJ2-3, with TRBD1 matching 7 bases. J was trimmed by 3 bases and V by 3 bases; bases with no gene match: 5. This CDR3 is built from 15 residues. Germline CDR1 reads KGHDR; CDR2 reads SFDVKD. The CDR3: CATSDPGQRTDTQYF. CDR3 coding DNA: TGTGCCACCAGTGATCCGGGACAGAGAACAGATACGCAGTATTTT.

The table lists this clone with a count of one. The rearrangement joins TRBV6-5 to TRBJ1-1, with TRBD1 identical over 7 bases. J lost 1 base, V lost 11 bases, and 7 bases had no gene match. Germline values: CDR1 MNHEY, CDR2 SVGAGI. This CDR3 comprises 13 residues. The CDR3 sequence: CAGRGTANTEAFF. The CDR3 coding sequence is TGTGCCGGGAGGGGGACAGCGAACACTGAAGCTTTCTTT.

Points on this clone: The junction departs from the called germline gene at one end, perhaps through a read error. At the DNA level, this CDR3 is encoded by other sequences in the same sample as well. The V call is TRBV7-3, the J call TRBJ2-2, with D tentatively TRBD2 (5 bases). The CDR3 has 16 amino acids. Germline V lookup: CDR1 SGHTA, CDR2 FQGTGA. CDR3 nucleotides: TGTGCCAGTAGCTTAATGGCGGGTCCGAACACCGGGGAGCTGTTTTTT. Protein product: CASSLMAGPNTGELFF.

This chain connects TRBV9 to TRBJ1-1, with D uncertain. Trimming took 0 bases from V and 1 from J, leaving 10 bases between them. Germline lookup yields CDR1 SGDLS and CDR2 YYNGEE. The CDR3 has 15 residues. The CDR3 DNA is TGTGCCAGCAGCGTAGGAGCAGGAGGGAACACTGAAGCTTTCTTT. Amino acids: CASSVGAGGNTEAFF.

V and J are TRBV12-3 or TRBV12-4 and TRBJ1-4; D gene uncertain. This CDR3 comprises 11 residues. Trimming pared 5 bases from V and 8 bases from J, leaving 6 bases between. CDR3 DNA: TGTGCCAGCAGTGGGAGGGAAAAACTGTTTTTT. Translation gives CASSGREKLFF.

The V gene is TRBV28, the J gene TRBJ1-1; D ambiguous. V gave up 3 bases and J gave up 1 base, with 3 bases separating them. This CDR3 has 12 residues. Germline CDR1 is MDHEN and CDR2 is SYDVKM. CDR3: CASSFENTEAFF. CDR3 nucleotide sequence: TGTGCCAGCAGTTTTGAGAACACTGAAGCTTTCTTT.